The subject of this entry is one TCR beta chain. Its specific antigen is unknown. No qualities accompany the bases; no much larger clone lies one base away. The entry originates in a study of blood T cell repertoires in COVID-19 (dated by TCRdb to the early 2020s). Notes on the research overall: Samples covering the acute and convalescent phases of COVID-19 were provided by collaborators in the United States, Italy and Spain. The dataset comprised deeply sampled blood TCRbeta repertoires from subjects exposed to, actively infected with, or recovered from COVID-19. Samples came from the ongoing ImmuneRACE study (first 160 participants) plus 1,254 subjects from 6 global collaborators. A freely available public database, intended as a resource for researchers studying the immune response to SARS-CoV-2, is where the repertoires were released. The sample metadata nearly always contained a de-identified subject ID, COVID-19 status, age in years and sex. The prospective study material was composed of cDNA or gDNA derived from T cells, B-cell-depleted T cells, or PBMCs. Where available, HLA class I and class II types were taken from metadata supplied by the sample provider and were not determined by assay-based typing.

Summary of the overall study and its limitations: The quantity of clinical and demographic metadata differed by source and by participant and was supplied without curation.

At one collaborating source in Seattle, patients were enrolled during active infection and were followed longitudinally through the course of disease. The collaborating institutions used their own protocols to collect whole blood in K2EDTA tubes. Collaborator samples were shipped for TCRbeta analysis as frozen whole blood, isolated PBMCs, or DNA extracted from either sample type. The immunoSEQ Assay, a bias-controlled multiplex PCR, was used to amplify TCRbeta CDR3 regions from genomic DNA. The study's own analysis went as follows. The number of nucleated cells in each sample was estimated from the amplification of reference gene primers within the assay. To quantify the absolute abundance of each unique TCRbeta CDR3 rearrangement, sequence reads were collapsed and filtered. For each sample, productive Simpson clonality was calculated by taking the square root of Simpson's diversity index across productive rearrangements. TCRdb's version of the immuneACCESS table is confined to in-frame rearrangements and falls short of the full clone set. An unresolved V gene accounts for under half of the shortfall where checked; the remainder is of unknown origin. Clone size and V and J calls were adopted from that table, with D and trimming inferred from the DNA. This sample gives roughly 350,000 clones in total; roughly 90% of them show up just once. The top ten constitute about 7.3% of the sample.

V is cut back by 0 bases and J by 9 bases, with 5 bases in the junction unmatched. The CDR3 runs 15 amino acids, cysteine and phenylalanine included. Left in the record is the CDR3 DNA by itself, 45 bases read in frame from the first base. Per the germline V gene (reference sequence), SGHNT is the CDR1 and YYREEE is the CDR2. The sequencing sample was made of peripheral blood. The sequence derives from a woman aged 70 to 79 with COVID-19, enrolled during active disease. Recombination linked TRBV5-4 to TRBJ2-4; 11 bases in the middle match TRBD2. The nucleotide sequence reads as follows: TGTGCCAGCAGCTTGGGGCTAGCGGGGGGACTCATTCAGTACTTC. The encoded protein is CASSLGLAGGLIQYF.